This T cell receptor beta chain was captured in a study of blood T cell repertoires in COVID-19. Background on the study: Whether acute or convalescent, the COVID-19 samples came from the United States, Italy and Spain. T cells, B-cell-depleted T cells, or PBMCs provided the cDNA or gDNA that served as material.

Sequenced by immunoSEQ multiplex PCR; TCRdb stores in-frame clones only, minus some. The data show fewer than 90,000 clones, more than 70% seen once. This clone was seen just once. Trimming pared 5 bases from V and 9 bases from J, leaving 20 bases between. The V gene's germline CDR1 is SGHVS and CDR2 FQNEAQ. This CDR3 is built from 15 residues. This sequence originates from a man in his sixties with acute or convalescent COVID-19. J is TRBJ2-1 and V is TRBV7-8, with D possibly matching TRBD2 (5 bases). Source material: peripheral blood. CDR3 nucleotides: TGTGCCAGCAGCCCAGTTGCGGGTGGGTTGGGTGAGCAGTTCTTC. It encodes CASSPVAGGLGEQFF.